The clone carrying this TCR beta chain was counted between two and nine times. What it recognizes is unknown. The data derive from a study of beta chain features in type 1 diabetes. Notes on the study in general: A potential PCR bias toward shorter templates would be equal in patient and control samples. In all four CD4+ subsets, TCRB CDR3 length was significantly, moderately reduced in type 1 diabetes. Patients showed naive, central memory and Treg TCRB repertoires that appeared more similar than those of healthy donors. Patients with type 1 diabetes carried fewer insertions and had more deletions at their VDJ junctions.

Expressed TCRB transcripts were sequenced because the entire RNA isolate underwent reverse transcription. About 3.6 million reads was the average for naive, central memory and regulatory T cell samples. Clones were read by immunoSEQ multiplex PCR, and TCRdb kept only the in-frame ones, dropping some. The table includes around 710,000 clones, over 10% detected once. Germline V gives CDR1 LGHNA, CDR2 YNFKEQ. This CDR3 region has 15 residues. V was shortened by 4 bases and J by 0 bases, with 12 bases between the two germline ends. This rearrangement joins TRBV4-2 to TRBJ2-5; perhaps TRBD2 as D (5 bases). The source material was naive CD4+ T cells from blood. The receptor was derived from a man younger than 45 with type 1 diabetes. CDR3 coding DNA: TGTGCCAGCAGCCTACGGATCGGGGACCAAGAGACCCAGTACTTC. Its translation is CASSLRIGDQETQYF.